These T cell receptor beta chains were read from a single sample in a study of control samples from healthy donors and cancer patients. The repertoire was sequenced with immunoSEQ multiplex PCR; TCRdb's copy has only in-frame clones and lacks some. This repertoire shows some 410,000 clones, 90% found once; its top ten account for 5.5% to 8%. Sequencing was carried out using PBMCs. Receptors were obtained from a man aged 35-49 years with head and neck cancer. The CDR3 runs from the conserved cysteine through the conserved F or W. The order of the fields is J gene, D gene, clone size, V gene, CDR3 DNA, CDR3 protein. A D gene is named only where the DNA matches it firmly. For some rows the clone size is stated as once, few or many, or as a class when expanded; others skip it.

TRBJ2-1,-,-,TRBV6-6,TGTGCCAGCAGTTCCAGACTAGTAAGTGAGCAGTTCTTC,CASSSRLVSEQFF
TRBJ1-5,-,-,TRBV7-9,TGTGCCAGCAGCATGGACTCAGACAATCAGCCCCAGCATTTT,CASSMDSDNQPQHF
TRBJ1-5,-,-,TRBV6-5,TGTGCCAGCAGTTACACCAATCAGCCCCAGCATTTT,CASSYTNQPQHF
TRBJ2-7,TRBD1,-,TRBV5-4,TGTGCCAGCAGCTTGGGCCCGGGACAGGCCTACGAGCAGTACTTC,CASSLGPGQAYEQYF
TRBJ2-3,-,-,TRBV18,TGTGCCAGCTCACCAATTTTTGCAGCGGGCCGCACAGATACGCAGTATTTT,CASSPIFAAGRTDTQYF
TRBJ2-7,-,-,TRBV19,TGTGCCAGTAGTTACCTCCTCTCTTTCCAGGGAGCCGCCTACGAGCAGTACTTC,CASSYLLSFQGAAYEQYF
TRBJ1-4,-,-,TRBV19,TGTGCCAGTAGTATCTATAACCATAATGAAAAACTGTTTTTT,CASSIYNHNEKLFF
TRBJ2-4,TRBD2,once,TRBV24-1,TGTGCCACCAGTGATGAGCGGGGATCCCAAAACATTCAGTACTTC,CATSDERGSQNIQYF
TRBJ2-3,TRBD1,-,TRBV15,TGTGCCACCAGCAGAGATGGTCGGGACAGGGGCACAGATACGCAGTATTTT,CATSRDGRDRGTDTQYF
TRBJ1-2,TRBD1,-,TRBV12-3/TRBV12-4,TGTGCCAGCAGCAGGACAGGGTTAGGCTACACCTTC,CASSRTGLGYTF
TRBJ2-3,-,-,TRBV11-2,TGTGCCAGCAGCTTAGACCGCGTCACAGATACGCAGTATTTT,CASSLDRVTDTQYF
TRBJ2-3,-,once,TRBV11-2,TGTGCCAGCAGCTTAGGTCCCTGGGGTAACGCAGATACGCAGTATTTT,CASSLGPWGNADTQYF
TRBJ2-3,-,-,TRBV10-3,TGTGCCATCAGTGACCTTTCAGGTGATACGCAGTATTTT,CAISDLSGDTQYF
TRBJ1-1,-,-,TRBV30,TGTGCCTGGAGTGTACTAGGATACACTGAAGCTTTCTTT,CAWSVLGYTEAFF
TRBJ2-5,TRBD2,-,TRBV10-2,TGCGCCAGCAGGTCGAGACTAGCGGGAGGGCCGGGGGAGACCCAGTACTTC,CASRSRLAGGPGETQYF
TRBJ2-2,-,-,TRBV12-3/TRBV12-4,TGTGCCAGCAACCTGAACACCGGGGAGCTGTTTTTT,CASNLNTGELFF
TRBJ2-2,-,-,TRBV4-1,TGCGCCAGCAGCCACGGCGGCGCGAACACCGGGGAGCTGTTTTTT,CASSHGGANTGELFF
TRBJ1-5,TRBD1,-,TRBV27,TGTGCCAGCAGTCGGGCAGGGGGCAACCAGCCCCAGCATTTT,CASSRAGGNQPQHF
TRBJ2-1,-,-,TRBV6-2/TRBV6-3,TGTGCCAGCAGTTACTGGAGTTTTGCTGAGCAGTTCTTC,CASSYWSFAEQFF
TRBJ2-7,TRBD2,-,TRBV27,TGTGCCAGCAGTCACGGACTAGATTCCTACGAGCAGTACTTC,CASSHGLDSYEQYF
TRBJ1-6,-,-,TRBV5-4,TGTGCCAGCAGCTCCCGGACATACTCAGCTAATTCACCCCTCCACTTT,CASSSRTYSANSPLHF
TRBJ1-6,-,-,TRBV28,TGTGCCCTCGGAGGGCGAATGGGGAATTCACCCCTCCACTTT,CALGGRMGNSPLHF
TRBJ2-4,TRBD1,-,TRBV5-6,TGTGCCAGCAGCATTCTGGGACAGGCGCCAACGAAAAACATTCAGTACTTC,CASSILGQAPTKNIQYF
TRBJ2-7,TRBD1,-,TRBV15,TGTGCCACCAGCCAAACCCGGGACAGGGGATCCTACGAGCAGTACTTC,CATSQTRDRGSYEQYF
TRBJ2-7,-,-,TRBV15,TGTGCCACCAGCAGATCACCTCGCGAGCAGTACTTC,CATSRSPREQYF
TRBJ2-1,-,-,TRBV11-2,TGTGCCAGCAGCCTAGGCCGGGGTAGGGATGAGCAGTTCTTC,CASSLGRGRDEQFF
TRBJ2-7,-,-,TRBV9,TGTGCCAGCAGCTTCCGGGACGGATACTCCTACGAGCAGTACTTC,CASSFRDGYSYEQYF
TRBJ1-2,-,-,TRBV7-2,TGTGCCAGCAGCTTATCTCTTAACTATGGCTACACCTTC,CASSLSLNYGYTF
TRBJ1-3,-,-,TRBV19,TGTGCCAGTAGTATTGGGGAGACAGGAAACACCATATATTTT,CASSIGETGNTIYF
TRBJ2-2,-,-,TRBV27,TGTGCCAGCAGTTTATCAGGCAGCACCGGGGAGCTGTTTTTT,CASSLSGSTGELFF
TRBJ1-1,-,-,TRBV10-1,TGCGCCAGCAGTAAGACGAACACTGAAGCTTTCTTT,CASSKTNTEAFF
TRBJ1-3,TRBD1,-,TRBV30,TGTGCCTGGAGTGTACCCGGGACAGGCTCTGGAAACACCATATATTTT,CAWSVPGTGSGNTIYF
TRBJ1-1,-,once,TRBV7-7,TGTGCTAGCAGTTCTACAGTGAACACTGAAGCTTTCTTT,CASSSTVNTEAFF
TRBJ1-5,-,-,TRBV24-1,TGTGCCACCAGTGATCTGGGGAATCAGCCCCAGCATTTT,CATSDLGNQPQHF
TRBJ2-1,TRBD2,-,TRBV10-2,TGCGCCAGCAGTGGGACTAGCGGGAGAAAAAATGAGCAGTTCTTC,CASSGTSGRKNEQFF
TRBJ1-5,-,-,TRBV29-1,TGCAGCGTTAAAATAACAGGGAATCAGCCCCAGCATTTT,CSVKITGNQPQHF
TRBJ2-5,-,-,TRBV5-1,TGCGCCAGCAGCTTGGAGGGTCTACAAGAGACCCAGTACTTC,CASSLEGLQETQYF
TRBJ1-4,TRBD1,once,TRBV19,TGTGCCAGTAGCATTGGGTCAGGGGGCTCTGAAAAACTGTTTTTT,CASSIGSGGSEKLFF
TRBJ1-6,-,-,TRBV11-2,TGTGCCAGCAGAGATGGCTTTAATTCACCCCTCCACTTT,CASRDGFNSPLHF
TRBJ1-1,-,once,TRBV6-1,TGTGCCAGCAGTGAATGGGGCACTGAAGCTTTCTTT,CASSEWGTEAFF